This T cell receptor beta chain comes out of a study of PD-L1 blockade in urothelial cancer. Study context: The researchers analyzed blood 3 weeks (second dose) and 6 weeks after treatment start. Peripheral blood specimens exhibited a median yield of roughly 140,000 T cells.

The time point denotes: peripheral blood 6 weeks after treatment start. Sample contribution per patient ranged from 1 to 8, covering pretreatment and on-treatment. Germline V CDR1 and CDR2: GTSNPN, SVGIG (reference sequence). The CDR3 is 11 amino acids. Unmatched junction bases numbered 1, after V lost 4 bases and J lost 7 bases. The protocol was immunoSEQ multiplex PCR, while the TCRdb copy is restricted to in-frame clones and leaves out a portion. The sample has some 48,000 clones; roughly 80% are singletons. The sequence was obtained from a man aged 65 to 85 with urothelial cancer. The sequences come from PBMCs, collected around atezolizumab (anti-PD-L1) treatment. The rearrangement uses TRBV30 and TRBJ2-1; 7 positions match TRBD2. The CDR3 loop reads CAWKAGNEQFF. Written as DNA, the CDR3 is TGTGCCTGGAAAGCGGGAAATGAGCAGTTCTTC. The entire variable domain, with the rest obtained from reference TRBV30 and TRBJ2-1, is as follows: SQTIHQWPATLVQPVGSPLSLECTVEGTSNPNLYWYRQAAGRGLQLLFYSVGIGQISSEVPQNLSASRPQDRQFILSSKKLLLSDSGFYLCAWKAGNEQFFGPGTRLTVL.